What follows are 2 T cell receptor beta chains derived from one specimen sequenced in a study of cytomegalovirus exposure and HLA in healthy donors. The assay was immunoSEQ multiplex PCR, and TCRdb's table has in-frame clones only and misses some. The sample shows approximately 300,000 clones, roughly 85% of them seen only once. The sequencing input was PBMCs. These receptor sequences come from a woman between 18 and 30 years old in good health and CMV-seronegative.

The rearrangement uses TRBV27 and TRBJ1-3, with TRBD1 as a possible D gene (6 bases). The CDR3 length is 13 residues. CDR1 MNHEY and CDR2 SMNVEV come from the germline V gene (reference sequence). Deletions cut 6 bases from V and 4 bases from J, with 10 bases between. Here the CDR3 DNA reads TGTGCCAGCAGCCCAGGGGTCGGAAACACCATATATTTT. Its protein product is CASSPGVGNTIYF.

The CDR3 reads CASSPTAGAEDMGGYTF. CDR3 nucleotides: TGTGCCAGCAGCCCAACAGCAGGGGCGGAAGATATGGGAGGCTACACCTTC. V and J are TRBV5-4 and TRBJ1-2, with D maybe TRBD1 (6 bases). From germline, CDR1 is SGHNT and CDR2 YYREEE (reference sequence). With 4 bases removed from V and 8 bases from J, the gap between germline ends came to 27 bases. The CDR3 consists of 17 residues. The full variable domain, in which reference TRBV5-4 and TRBJ1-2 provide the parts outside the CDR3, is ETGVTQSPTHLIKTRGQQVTLRCSSQSGHNTVSWYQQALGQGPQFIFQYYREEENGRGNFPPRFSGLQFPNYSSELNVNALELDDSALYLCASSPTAGAEDMGGYTFGSGTRLTVV.